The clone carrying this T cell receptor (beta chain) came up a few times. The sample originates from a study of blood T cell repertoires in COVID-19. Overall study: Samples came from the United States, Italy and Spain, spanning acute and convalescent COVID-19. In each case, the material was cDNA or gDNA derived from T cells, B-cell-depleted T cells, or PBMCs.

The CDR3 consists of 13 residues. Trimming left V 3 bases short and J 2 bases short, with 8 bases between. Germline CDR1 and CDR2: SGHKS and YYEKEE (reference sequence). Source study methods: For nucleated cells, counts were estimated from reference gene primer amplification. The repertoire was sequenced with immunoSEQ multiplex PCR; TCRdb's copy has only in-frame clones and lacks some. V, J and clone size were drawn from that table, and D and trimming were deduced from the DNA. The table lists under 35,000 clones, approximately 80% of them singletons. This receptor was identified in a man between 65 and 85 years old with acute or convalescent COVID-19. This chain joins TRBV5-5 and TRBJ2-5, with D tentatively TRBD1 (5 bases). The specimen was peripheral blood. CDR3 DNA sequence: TGTGCCAGCAGCTCGGACACGCAAGAGACCCAGTACTTC. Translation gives CASSSDTQETQYF.